This T cell receptor (beta chain) was captured in a study of glioma-infiltrating T cells after dendritic cell vaccination. The table came from immunoSEQ multiplex PCR; TCRdb's copy has only in-frame clones and leaves some out. The sample lists 55,000 to 75,000 clones; around 83% were seen once. Time point described: after dendritic cell vaccination, including at tumor progression/relapse. The sample in question was blood, obtained after dendritic cell vaccination. The receptor comes from a human donor with glioblastoma.

The CDR3 DNA reads as TGTGCCAGCAGCCTAGTGACAGGGGAGATGAACACTGAAGCTTTCTTT. Residues: CASSLVTGEMNTEAFF. This rearrangement joins TRBV14 to TRBJ1-1, with 8 positions matching TRBD1. The CDR3 sequence is 16 residues long. In germline, CDR1 is SGHDN, CDR2 FVKESK. The V segment lost 4 bases and the J segment 0 bases; nucleotides outside the gene matches: 7. The whole variable domain, filled in from reference TRBV14 and TRBJ1-1, reads EAGVTQFPSHSVIEKGQTVTLRCDPISGHDNLYWYRRVMGKEIKFLLHFVKESKQDESGMPNNRFLAERTGGTYSTLKVQPAELEDSGVYFCASSLVTGEMNTEAFFGQGTRLTVV.